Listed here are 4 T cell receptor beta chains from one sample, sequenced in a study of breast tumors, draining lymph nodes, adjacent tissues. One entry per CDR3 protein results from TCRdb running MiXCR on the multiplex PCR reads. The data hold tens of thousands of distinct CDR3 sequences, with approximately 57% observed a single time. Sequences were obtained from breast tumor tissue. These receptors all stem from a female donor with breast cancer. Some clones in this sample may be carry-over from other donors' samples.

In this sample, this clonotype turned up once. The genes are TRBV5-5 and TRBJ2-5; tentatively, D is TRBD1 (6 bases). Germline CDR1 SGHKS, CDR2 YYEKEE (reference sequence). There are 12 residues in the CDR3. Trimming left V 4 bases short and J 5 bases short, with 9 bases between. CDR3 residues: CASSSQGETQYF. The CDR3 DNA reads TGTGCCAGCAGCAGCCAGGGGGAGACCCAGTACTTC.

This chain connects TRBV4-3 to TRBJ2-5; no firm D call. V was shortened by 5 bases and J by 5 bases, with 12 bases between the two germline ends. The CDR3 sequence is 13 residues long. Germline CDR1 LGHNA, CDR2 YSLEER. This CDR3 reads CASSFSPGETQYF. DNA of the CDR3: TGCGCCAGCAGCTTCTCCCCCGGGGAGACCCAGTACTTC.

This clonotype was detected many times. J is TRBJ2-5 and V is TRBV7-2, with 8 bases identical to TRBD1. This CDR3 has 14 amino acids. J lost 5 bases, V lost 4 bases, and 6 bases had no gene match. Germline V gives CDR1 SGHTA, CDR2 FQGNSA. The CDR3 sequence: CASSWTGRGETQYF. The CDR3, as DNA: TGTGCCAGCAGCTGGACAGGGAGAGGGGAGACCCAGTACTTC.

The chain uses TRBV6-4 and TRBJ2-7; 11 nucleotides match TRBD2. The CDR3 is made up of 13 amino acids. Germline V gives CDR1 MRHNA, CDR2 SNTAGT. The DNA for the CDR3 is TGTGCCAGCAGTGCCGACGGGACTAGCGGACGGCAGGTC. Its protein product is CASSADGTSGRQV.